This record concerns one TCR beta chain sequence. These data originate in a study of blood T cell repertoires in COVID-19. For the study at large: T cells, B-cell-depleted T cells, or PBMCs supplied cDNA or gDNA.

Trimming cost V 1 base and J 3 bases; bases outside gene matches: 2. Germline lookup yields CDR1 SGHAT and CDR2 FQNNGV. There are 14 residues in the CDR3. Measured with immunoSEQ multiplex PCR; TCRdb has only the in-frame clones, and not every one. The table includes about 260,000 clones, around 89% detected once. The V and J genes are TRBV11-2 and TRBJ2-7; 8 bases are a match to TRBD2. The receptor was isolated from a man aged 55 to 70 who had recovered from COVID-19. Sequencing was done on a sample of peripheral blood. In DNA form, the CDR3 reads TGTGCCAGCAGCTTAGCGGGAGGGAACTACGAGCAGTACTTC. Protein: CASSLAGGNYEQYF.